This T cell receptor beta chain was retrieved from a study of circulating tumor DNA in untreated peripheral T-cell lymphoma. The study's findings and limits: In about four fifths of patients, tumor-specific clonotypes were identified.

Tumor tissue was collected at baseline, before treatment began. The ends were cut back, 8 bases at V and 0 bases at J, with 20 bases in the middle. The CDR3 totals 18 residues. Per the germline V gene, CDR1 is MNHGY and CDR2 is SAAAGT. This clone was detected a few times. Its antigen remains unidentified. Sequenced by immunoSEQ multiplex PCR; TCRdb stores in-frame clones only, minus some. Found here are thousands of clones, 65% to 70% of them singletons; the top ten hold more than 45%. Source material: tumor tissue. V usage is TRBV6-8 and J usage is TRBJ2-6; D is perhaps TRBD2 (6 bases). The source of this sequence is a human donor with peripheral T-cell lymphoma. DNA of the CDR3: TGTGCCAGCGGCCCCCGTATGGGGGGTATCTCTGGGGCCAACGTCCTGACTTTC. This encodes CASGPRMGGISGANVLTF.